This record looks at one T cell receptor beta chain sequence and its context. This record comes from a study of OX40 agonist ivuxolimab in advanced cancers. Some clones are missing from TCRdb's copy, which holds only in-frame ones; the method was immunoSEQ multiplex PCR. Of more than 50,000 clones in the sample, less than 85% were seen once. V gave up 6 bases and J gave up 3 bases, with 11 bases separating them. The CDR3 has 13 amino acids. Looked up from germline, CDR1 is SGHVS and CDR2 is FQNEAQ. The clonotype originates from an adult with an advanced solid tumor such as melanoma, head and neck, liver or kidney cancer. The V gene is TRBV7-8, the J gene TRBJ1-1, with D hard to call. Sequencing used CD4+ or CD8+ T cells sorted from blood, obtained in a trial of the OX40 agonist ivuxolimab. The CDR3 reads CASSPEAYTEAFF. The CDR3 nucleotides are TGTGCCAGCAGTCCAGAGGCGTACACTGAAGCTTTCTTT.